This T cell receptor (beta chain) originates from a study of blood T cell repertoires in COVID-19. Across the whole study: Samples taken during acute and convalescent COVID-19 were collected in the United States, Italy and Spain. In each case, the material was cDNA or gDNA derived from T cells, B-cell-depleted T cells, or PBMCs.

In the authors' methods: Counts of nucleated cells, estimated from reference gene primer amplification, were obtained. Measured with immunoSEQ multiplex PCR; TCRdb has only the in-frame clones, and not every one. V and J calls and clone size come straight from that table; D and trimming were deduced from the DNA. The sample yields nearly 200,000 clones, about 85% seen once. This clone was seen once. Those enrolled in Seattle joined during active infection and were followed longitudinally afterward. Germline trimming cut 5 bases from V and 0 bases from J; bases unmatched to any gene: 13. The CDR3 covers 18 residues. From germline, CDR1 is SSHAT and CDR2 FNYEAQ (reference sequence).

The sample comprised peripheral blood. The genes are TRBV7-7 and TRBJ2-7; TRBD1 aligns across 10 bases. The receptor comes from a man aged 60 to 69 with COVID-19, enrolled during active disease. The CDR3 here is CASSPMGQGRDRSYEQYF. The CDR3 region has the DNA TGTGCCAGCAGCCCCATGGGACAGGGGAGGGATCGCTCCTACGAGCAGTACTTC. Full variable domain (rest looked up from reference TRBV7-7 and TRBJ2-7): GAGVSQSPRYKVTKRGQDVTLRCDPISSHATLYWYQQALGQGPEFLTYFNYEAQPDKSGLPSDRFSAERPEGSISTLTIQRTEQRDSAMYRCASSPMGQGRDRSYEQYFGPGTRLTVT.